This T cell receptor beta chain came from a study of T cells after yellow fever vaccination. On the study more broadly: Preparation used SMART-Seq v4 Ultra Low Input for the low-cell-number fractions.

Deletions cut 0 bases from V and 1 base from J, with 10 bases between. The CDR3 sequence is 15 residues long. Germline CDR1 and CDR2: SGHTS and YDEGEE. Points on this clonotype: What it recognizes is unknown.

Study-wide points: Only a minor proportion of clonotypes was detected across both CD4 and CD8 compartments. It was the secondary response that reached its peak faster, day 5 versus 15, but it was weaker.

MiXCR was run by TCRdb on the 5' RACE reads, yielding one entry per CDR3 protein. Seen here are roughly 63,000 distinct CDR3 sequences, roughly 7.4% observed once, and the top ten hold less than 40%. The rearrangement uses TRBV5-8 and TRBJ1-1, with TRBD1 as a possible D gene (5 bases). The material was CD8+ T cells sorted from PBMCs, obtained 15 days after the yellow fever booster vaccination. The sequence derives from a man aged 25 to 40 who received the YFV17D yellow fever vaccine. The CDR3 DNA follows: TGTGCCAGCAGCTTGGGGGGGGGACCGAACACTGAAGCTTTCTTT. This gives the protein CASSLGGGPNTEAFF.